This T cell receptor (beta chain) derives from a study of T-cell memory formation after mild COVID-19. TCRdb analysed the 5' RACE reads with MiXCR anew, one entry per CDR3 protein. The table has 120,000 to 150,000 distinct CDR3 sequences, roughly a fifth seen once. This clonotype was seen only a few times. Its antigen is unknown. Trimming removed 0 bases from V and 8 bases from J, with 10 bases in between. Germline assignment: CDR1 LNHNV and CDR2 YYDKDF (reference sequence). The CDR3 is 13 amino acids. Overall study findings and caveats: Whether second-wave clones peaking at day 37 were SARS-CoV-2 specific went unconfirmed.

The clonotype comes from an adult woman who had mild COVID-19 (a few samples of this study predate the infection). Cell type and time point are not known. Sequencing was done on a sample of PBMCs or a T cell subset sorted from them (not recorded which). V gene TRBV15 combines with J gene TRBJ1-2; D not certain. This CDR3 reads CATSRESGRGYTF. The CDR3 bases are TGTGCCACCAGCAGAGAAAGTGGAAGGGGCTACACCTTC.